These 24 T cell receptor beta chains share one sample of origin, sequenced in a study of shared clonotypes between healthy human individuals (dated by TCRdb to the early 2020s). Library method: the immunoSEQ multiplex PCR assay. The table was pulled from immuneACCESS by TCRdb, which kept in-frame rearrangements only. Such tables lose some clones; where checked, under half of the loss comes from unresolved V genes, and the rest has no known cause. This sample is represented by 650,000 to 700,000 clones; roughly 87% of them were singletons. The top ten hold roughly 36% of the sample. The source material was memory CD8+ T cells from PBMCs. The meaning of the sample's cell subset or site label: CD45RO+ cells pooled with CCR7-negative TemRA cells. The receptor set was obtained from a man aged 18-30 years in good health. Some clones in this sample may be carry-over from other donors' samples.

The chain combines TRBV6-1 with TRBJ2-1; TRBD2 agrees at 8 bases. V gave up 7 bases and J gave up 1 base; unmatched junction bases: 6. Per germline, CDR1 MNHNS and CDR2 SASEGT. The CDR3 covers 15 residues. The DNA of the CDR3 is TGTGCCAGCATTCCAGCGGGAGATTCCTACAATGAGCAGTTCTTC. Translating gives CASIPAGDSYNEQFF.

The chain employs TRBV18 and TRBJ2-5, with D hard to call. This CDR3 is built from 14 residues. V dropped 3 bases and J dropped 3 bases, with 11 bases sitting between them. Per germline, CDR1 KGHSH and CDR2 LQKENI. CDR3 protein: CASSPSAPEETQYF. In DNA form, the CDR3 reads TGTGCCAGCTCACCCTCGGCCCCAGAAGAGACCCAGTACTTC.

For this clone: In the same sample, other DNA sequences code for this CDR3. The gene calls are TRBV28 and TRBJ2-7; D not certain. V dropped 1 base and J dropped 1 base, with 5 bases sitting between them. CDR3 length equals 13 residues. CDR1 MDHEN and CDR2 SYDVKM come from the germline V gene. The CDR3 sequence: CASSLYSSYEQYF. DNA of the CDR3: TGTGCCAGCAGTTTATATTCTTCCTACGAGCAGTACTTC.

This clone is a singleton in its sample. V and J are TRBV27 and TRBJ2-7, with D unresolved. Per the germline V gene, CDR1 is MNHEY and CDR2 is SMNVEV (reference sequence). The CDR3 spans 14 residues. The V end was cut by 5 bases, the J end by 0 bases, with 11 bases between. The CDR3 protein is CASSPRANSYEQYF. The CDR3 coding sequence is TGTGCCAGCAGTCCTCGGGCCAACTCCTACGAGCAGTACTTC.

The chain joins TRBV7-9 to TRBJ2-7; a weak D match, TRBD2 (6 bases). Germline CDR1 reads SEHNR; CDR2 reads FQNEAQ (reference sequence). V was pared by 7 bases and J by 2 bases, with 24 bases between. The CDR3 loop spans 17 amino acids. CDR3 protein: CASTGLTDGPLAYEQYF. CDR3 nucleotides: TGTGCCAGCACCGGACTAACGGACGGACCCTTAGCCTACGAGCAGTACTTC. The complete variable domain, with remaining parts taken from reference TRBV7-9 and TRBJ2-7, reads DTGVSQNPRHKITKRGQNVTFRCDPISEHNRLYWYRQTLGQGPEFLTYFQNEAQLEKSRLLSDRFSAERPKGSFSTLEIQRTEQGDSAMYLCASTGLTDGPLAYEQYFGPGTRLTVT.

The CDR3 DNA sequence: TGTGCCAGCAGTTTATCCCCCGGGGGAGCGTACGAGCAGTACTTC. This sequence encodes CASSLSPGGAYEQYF. The V and J genes are TRBV27 and TRBJ2-7, with a tentative D call TRBD2 (6 bases). This CDR3 contains 15 residues. Trimming took 0 bases from V and 4 from J, leaving 13 bases between them. The V gene's germline CDR1 is MNHEY and CDR2 SMNVEV (reference sequence).

The chain links TRBV4-3 to TRBJ2-7; D tentatively reads TRBD1 or TRBD2 (5 bases each). Germline V CDR1 and CDR2: LGHNA, YSLEER. Trimming pared 5 bases from V and 2 bases from J, leaving 13 bases between. This CDR3 has 14 amino acids. The CDR3, as DNA: TGCGCCAGCAGCTGGGGACGCATCGCCTACGAGCAGTACTTC. Protein: CASSWGRIAYEQYF.

The CDR3 region is CASSLERGYYGYTF. In DNA, the CDR3 is TGTGCCAGCAGCTTGGAGCGGGGTTACTATGGCTACACCTTC. The chain employs TRBV5-4 and TRBJ1-2; D unclear. Germline assignment: CDR1 SGHNT and CDR2 YYREEE (reference sequence). Trimming removed 0 bases from V and 3 bases from J, with 9 bases in between. The CDR3 runs to 14 residues. Combining the CDR3 with reference TRBV5-4 and TRBJ1-2 gives the whole variable domain ETGVTQSPTHLIKTRGQQVTLRCSSQSGHNTVSWYQQALGQGPQFIFQYYREEENGRGNFPPRFSGLQFPNYSSELNVNALELDDSALYLCASSLERGYYGYTFGSGTRLTVV.

This clone was observed once. J is TRBJ2-7 and V is TRBV29-1; tentatively, D is TRBD1 (5 bases). CDR1 and CDR2 from the germline V gene are SQVTM and ANQGSEA. CDR3 length: 13 amino acids. Trimming stripped 2 bases from V and 4 bases from J, with 12 bases between. The CDR3 bases are TGCAGCGTTGAAAGGGGAACCCCTTACGAGCAGTACTTC. Residues: CSVERGTPYEQYF.

The CDR3, as DNA: TGTGCCAGCAGACCCCCCGTCGCAGGGCGTTCCGGTATTAACTATGGCTACACCTTC. Its protein is CASRPPVAGRSGINYGYTF. The chain joins TRBV7-9 to TRBJ1-2; possible D gene TRBD1, 5 bases. The CDR3 is 19 residues long. Per the germline V gene, CDR1 is SEHNR and CDR2 is FQNEAQ (reference sequence). Deletions cut 6 bases from V and 1 base from J, with 27 bases between.

About this clone: Other DNA sequences within the sample encode an identical CDR3. The chain combines TRBV5-1 with TRBJ2-7; D unclear. V was cut by 0 bases and J by 7 bases, with 5 bases left in between. Germline CDR1 and CDR2: SGHRS and YFSETQ. The CDR3 loop spans 11 amino acids. DNA of the CDR3: TGCGCCAGCAGCTTGGGGGGAGAGCAGTACTTC. Amino acids: CASSLGGEQYF. Together with reference TRBV5-1 and TRBJ2-7, the CDR3 gives the full variable domain: KAGVTQTPRYLIKTRGQQVTLSCSPISGHRSVSWYQQTPGQGLQFLFEYFSETQRNKGNFPGRFSGRQFSNSRSEMNVSTLELGDSALYLCASSLGGEQYFGPGTRLTVT.

The chain is built from TRBV10-3 and TRBJ2-2; D is ambiguous. The germline V gene has CDR1 ENHRY and CDR2 SYGVKD. The CDR3 spans 14 residues. Trimming removed 4 bases at V and 1 base at J, with 7 bases between. The CDR3, as DNA: TGTGCCATCAGTGTCAACAAGAACACCGGGGAGCTGTTTTTT. It translates to CAISVNKNTGELFF.

V and J are TRBV5-1 and TRBJ1-1; a weak D match, TRBD1 (6 bases). Trimming took off 5 bases at V and 2 bases at J, with 13 bases between the two ends. Germline loops: CDR1 SGHRS, CDR2 YFSETQ. The CDR3 length is 14 residues. In DNA, the CDR3 is TGCGCCAGCAGACCCTGGGACACAAACACTGAAGCTTTCTTT. Translated: CASRPWDTNTEAFF.

The CDR3 DNA is TGCGCCAGCAGCTTGGACACGGGAGGCCAGGGAGATACGCAGTATTTT. Protein: CASSLDTGGQGDTQYF. This chain links TRBV5-1 with TRBJ2-3; 7 nucleotides agree with TRBD2. J lost 5 bases, V lost 0 bases, and 9 bases had no gene match. The CDR3 extends over 16 amino acids. Germline lookup yields CDR1 SGHRS and CDR2 YFSETQ.

V and J are TRBV27 and TRBJ2-1; D tentatively reads TRBD1 or TRBD2 (6 bases each). Germline assignment: CDR1 MNHEY and CDR2 SMNVEV (reference sequence). This CDR3 region has 15 residues. Trimming removed 2 bases at V and 2 bases at J, with 10 bases between. Here the CDR3 reads CASSLPEGAYNEQFF. CDR3 in DNA: TGTGCCAGCAGTTTACCGGAGGGGGCCTACAATGAGCAGTTCTTC.

The chain couples TRBV27 to TRBJ2-3; 12 bases fit TRBD2. The CDR3 is made up of 14 amino acids. V dropped 6 bases and J dropped 5; count of bases not matched to a gene: 3. The germline V gene encodes CDR1 MNHEY and CDR2 SMNVEV (reference sequence). The CDR3, as DNA: TGTGCCAGCAGACCGGGACTAGCGGGAGATACGCAGTATTTT. It encodes CASRPGLAGDTQYF.

This clone came up a few times. The chain links TRBV4-1 to TRBJ2-4; D may be TRBD1 (6 bases). CDR1 is MGHRA, CDR2 YSYEKL, per germline. The CDR3 length is 20 residues. The germline V and J ends were trimmed by 3 bases and 3 bases, with 27 bases remaining between them. The CDR3 protein is CASSHNTPAVLAGVKNIQYF. CDR3 DNA: TGCGCCAGCAGCCATAATACCCCGGCGGTATTGGCAGGGGTCAAAAACATTCAGTACTTC.

This chain uses TRBV11-2 with TRBJ2-2; 8 bases are shared with TRBD2. After removal of 5 bases from V and 5 bases from J, the junction contained 1 base not matched to a gene. Germline-derived CDR1 and CDR2 are SGHAT and FQNNGV. CDR3 length equals 13 residues. The CDR3 here is CASSTGGTGELFF. DNA for the CDR3: TGTGCCAGCAGCACGGGGGGGACCGGGGAGCTGTTTTTT.

This clone occurred a few times. The V and J genes are TRBV27 and TRBJ1-1; no definite D call. V was clipped by 6 bases and J by 6 bases, with 17 bases between them. The CDR3 spans 14 residues. Germline V gene sequence: CDR1 MNHEY, CDR2 SMNVEV (reference sequence). Here the CDR3 reads CASSPWAAHPEAFF. The CDR3 DNA follows: TGTGCCAGCAGCCCCTGGGCGGCCCACCCTGAAGCTTTCTTT.

As concerns this clone: Within the sample, other DNA sequences also encode this same CDR3. The CDR3, as DNA: TGCAGCGCTTGCACCGGCCCTTCCTACGAGCAGTACTTC. Residues: CSACTGPSYEQYF. The genes are TRBV29-1 and TRBJ2-7; D remains ambiguous. The V and J ends lost 7 bases and 1 base respectively, with 14 bases between them. Germline V CDR1 and CDR2: SQVTM, ANQGSEA. The CDR3 extends over 13 amino acids.

Only a few counts were recorded for this clone. The gene calls are TRBV5-8 and TRBJ1-1; D unresolved. Deletions cut 9 bases from V and 5 bases from J, with 14 bases between. Looked up from germline, CDR1 is SGHTS and CDR2 is YDEGEE. The CDR3 extends over 12 amino acids. The CDR3, as DNA: TGTGCCACCGCGAGAAGGGTGACTGAAGCTTTCTTT. It codes for CATARRVTEAFF.

V and J are TRBV5-1 and TRBJ2-5; either TRBD1 or TRBD2 may supply D (5 bases each). The J call may be wrong; the DNA end is better matched by TRBJ2-7. The CDR3 loop spans 17 amino acids. The germline V gene encodes CDR1 SGHRS and CDR2 YFSETQ. The CDR3 spells CASSLALFTWGSYEQYF. The CDR3 DNA is TGCGCCAGCAGCTTGGCACTTTTCACATGGGGGTCCTACGAGCAGTACTTC.

The V call is TRBV27, the J call TRBJ2-7; D perhaps matches TRBD1 (5 bases). The V and J ends lost 2 bases and 6 bases respectively, with 8 bases between them. Germline loops: CDR1 MNHEY, CDR2 SMNVEV (reference sequence). There are 12 residues in the CDR3. This CDR3 is CASSLQGAEQYF. The CDR3 coding sequence is TGTGCCAGCAGTTTACAAGGGGCCGAGCAGTACTTC.

The CDR3 sequence is CASSYRGQLKKETQYF. Written as DNA, the CDR3 is TGTGCCAGCAGTTACCGGGGACAGTTGAAAAAAGAGACCCAGTACTTC. This chain links TRBV6-5 with TRBJ2-5; 7 positions match TRBD1. The CDR3 is 16 amino acids. The germline V gene encodes CDR1 MNHEY and CDR2 SVGAGI. V shed 2 bases, J shed 3 bases, and the junction held 9 bases outside the gene matches.